The rows below give T cell receptor beta chains drawn from one sample of a study of OX40 agonist ivuxolimab in advanced cancers. Using immunoSEQ multiplex PCR, the repertoire was profiled, and TCRdb retains in-frame clones only, with some absent. Here the sample spans 45,000 to 65,000 clones, roughly 79% being singletons. The source material was CD4+ or CD8+ T cells sorted from blood, sampled in a trial of the OX40 agonist ivuxolimab. Receptors were obtained from an adult with an advanced solid tumor such as melanoma, head and neck, liver or kidney cancer. The CDR3 runs from the conserved cysteine through the conserved F or W. D genes are given only for firm matches. Size is omitted from some rows. Given values are once, few, many or a class for expanded clones.

J gene | D gene | V gene | clone size | CDR3 DNA | CDR3 protein
TRBJ2-3 | TRBD2 | TRBV27 | NA | TGTGCCAGCAGCCCTCCCGGACTAGCGACTAGCACAGATACGCAGTATTTT | CASSPPGLATSTDTQYF
TRBJ1-4 | NA | TRBV27 | few | TGTGCCAGCAGTTTCAGGGGTGAAAAACTGTTTTTT | CASSFRGEKLFF
TRBJ2-5 | TRBD1 | TRBV5-4 | few | TGTGCCAGCAGCCAAGGGACAGGCGATTGGGGGGAGACCCAGTACTTC | CASSQGTGDWGETQYF
TRBJ1-6 | NA | TRBV5-1 | NA | TGCGCCAGCAGCTTTGATACGGGCTTTTCCCTCCACTTT | CASSFDTGFSLHF
TRBJ1-1 | NA | TRBV28 | NA | TGTGCCACGGGATTAGGCACGAGAGAAGCTGAAGCTTTCTTT | CATGLGTREAEAFF
TRBJ1-1 | NA | TRBV5-6 | NA | TGTGCCAGCAGCTTGGACAGTAGAACGAACACTGAAGCTTTCTTT | CASSLDSRTNTEAFF
TRBJ1-3 | NA | TRBV19 | NA | TGTGCCAGTAGTAATTCCGGGACCAAAACAAACACCATATATTTT | CASSNSGTKTNTIYF
TRBJ2-7 | NA | TRBV6-6 | NA | TGTGCCAGCAGTTACAGGGCGGGGCCCTACGAGCAGTACTTC | CASSYRAGPYEQYF
TRBJ1-1 | NA | TRBV4-2 | NA | TGTGCCAGCGGGGTGGGGGGCCTGGTGAACACTGAAGCTTTCTTT | CASGVGGLVNTEAFF
TRBJ1-3 | NA | TRBV4-3 | NA | TGCGCCAGCAGCCAAGCGAGCACGGGATTAAACTCTGGAAACACCATATATTTT | CASSQASTGLNSGNTIYF
TRBJ2-1 | TRBD2 | TRBV30 | NA | TGTGCCTGGAGCGGACTAGCGACCTACAATGAGCAGTTCTTC | CAWSGLATYNEQFF
TRBJ2-1 | NA | TRBV29-1 | NA | TGCAACCACCCCCCCCATCGCAATGAGCAGTTCTTC | CNHPPHRNEQFF
TRBJ1-1 | NA | TRBV5-6 | NA | TGTGCCAGCAGCGCGGACACTCAGACTGAAGCTTTCTTT | CASSADTQTEAFF
TRBJ2-1 | NA | TRBV7-6 | NA | TGTGCCAGCAGCTTATTGGGCCGGAATGAGCAGTTCTTC | CASSLLGRNEQFF
TRBJ1-1 | NA | TRBV19 | few | TGTGCCAGTAGTACGGGTAGGACAGAGAACACTGAAGCTTTCTTT | CASSTGRTENTEAFF
TRBJ2-1 | TRBD1 | TRBV7-6 | NA | TGTGCCAGCAGCTGGCCTGGGACAGGTTACAATGAGCAGTTCTTC | CASSWPGTGYNEQFF
TRBJ2-3 | NA | TRBV5-6 | NA | TGTGCCAGCAGCTTTAGCGGCACAGATACGCAGTATTTT | CASSFSGTDTQYF
TRBJ2-5 | TRBD2 | TRBV5-1 | NA | TGCGCCAGCAGCTTGGCCGTAGCGGGGATAGAGACCCAGTACTTC | CASSLAVAGIETQYF
TRBJ1-2 | NA | TRBV30 | NA | TGTGCCGTACAGGGTTTCAACTATGGCTACACCTTC | CAVQGFNYGYTF
TRBJ1-1 | NA | TRBV7-9 | NA | TGTGCCAGCAGCTCCTATAGACAGTTGAACACTGAAGCTTTCTTT | CASSSYRQLNTEAFF
TRBJ2-1 | NA | TRBV7-3 | NA | TGTGCCAGCAGCCCAAAGCTCGGCTTTAGCGCCAATGAGCAGTTCTTC | CASSPKLGFSANEQFF
TRBJ1-2 | NA | TRBV21-1 | NA | TGTGCCAGCAGCAGGGACAGGGTCGGAGGCTACACCTTC | CASSRDRVGGYTF
TRBJ2-4 | NA | TRBV19 | NA | TGTGCCAGTAGTGGGGGGTTAGCCAAAAACATTCAGTACTTC | CASSGGLAKNIQYF
TRBJ1-1 | NA | TRBV5-4 | NA | TGTGCCAGCAGTTGGCCGGGGAGAAACACTGAAGCTTTCTTT | CASSWPGRNTEAFF
TRBJ1-5 | NA | TRBV2 | once | TGTGCCAGCAGTGAAGAAACAGTTAGCAATCAGCCCCAGCATTTT | CASSEETVSNQPQHF
TRBJ2-5 | TRBD1 | TRBV7-9 | NA | TGTGCCAGCAGCTTAGGGGACAGCGGCTGGGAGACCCAGTACTTC | CASSLGDSGWETQYF
TRBJ2-7 | TRBD2 | TRBV18 | once | TGTGCCAGCTCGGGCCGGCCCCTGGGGGGGGAGCAGTACTTC | CASSGRPLGGEQYF
TRBJ2-3 | NA | TRBV4-2 | NA | TGTGCCAGCAGCCAAGAGTTAGGAACGACCACGCATACGCAGTATTTT | CASSQELGTTTHTQYF
TRBJ1-1 | NA | TRBV6-5 | few | TGTGCCACGCACGGGGGGCGGAGGAACACTGAAGCTTTCTTT | CATHGGRRNTEAFF
TRBJ1-3 | NA | TRBV5-4 | NA | TGTGCCAGCAGCTCCTGGACTGGCGTTCCCTCTGGAAACACCATATATTTT | CASSSWTGVPSGNTIYF
TRBJ2-1 | TRBD2 | TRBV9 | NA | TGTGCCAGCAGCGCCCGGGCGCGGGGGAGAGACGGTGAGCAGTTCTTC | CASSARARGRDGEQFF
TRBJ2-2 | NA | TRBV27 | NA | TGTGCCAGCAGTTTAAGCACCGGGGAGCTGTTTTTT | CASSLSTGELFF
TRBJ1-1 | TRBD1 | TRBV27 | few | TGTGCCAGCAGTTTATCGGACAGGGGGCTTGAAGCTTTCTTT | CASSLSDRGLEAFF
TRBJ2-4 | NA | TRBV4-1 | NA | TGCGCCAGCAGCCAGACTGCAACCAAAAACATTCAGTACTTC | CASSQTATKNIQYF
TRBJ1-1 | NA | TRBV25-1 | NA | TGTGCCAGCAGCCCTTTCAGCCAGGGAGGAGTGACTGAAGCTTTCTTT | CASSPFSQGGVTEAFF
TRBJ1-1 | TRBD1 | TRBV18 | NA | TGTGCCAGCTCACCGGGACAGCTCTACACTGAAGCTTTCTTT | CASSPGQLYTEAFF
TRBJ2-5 | TRBD1 | TRBV7-7 | NA | TGTGCCAGCAGCTCAGACAGGGGGCAGGAGACCCAGTACTTC | CASSSDRGQETQYF
TRBJ1-2 | NA | TRBV7-2 | NA | TGTGCCAGCAGCTTAGGTCAGGGATTTAGTGGCTACACCTTC | CASSLGQGFSGYTF
TRBJ1-1 | NA | TRBV28 | NA | TGTGCCAGCAGTTTAATCCCGAGAGGCACTGAAGCTTTCTTT | CASSLIPRGTEAFF
TRBJ2-5 | NA | TRBV5-4 | NA | TGTGCCAGCAGCTTCTTGGGGGTACAAGAGACCCAGTACTTC | CASSFLGVQETQYF
TRBJ1-5 | TRBD1 | TRBV19 | NA | TGTGCCAGTAGACACCAGGACAGGGAATTTGAGCCCCAGCATTTT | CASRHQDREFEPQHF
TRBJ1-3 | NA | TRBV6-5 | NA | TGTGCCAGCGCAAACTGGGGGGTGACTGGAAACACCATATATTTT | CASANWGVTGNTIYF
TRBJ2-3 | NA | TRBV28 | NA | TGTGCCAGCAGTTTAGGGCAGGGAAGCACAGATACGCAGTATTTT | CASSLGQGSTDTQYF
TRBJ1-2 | TRBD1 | TRBV28 | once | TGTGCCAGCAGTGAGGACAGGGGGCGAATCGGCTACACCTTC | CASSEDRGRIGYTF
TRBJ1-2 | NA | TRBV28 | NA | TGTGCCAGCAGCACAACCTACGGACGGGGGCTCTATGGCTACACCTTC | CASSTTYGRGLYGYTF
TRBJ1-2 | NA | TRBV7-2 | NA | TGTGCCAGCAGCTTTTCTGAGACAGCCTCCTATGGCTACACCTTC | CASSFSETASYGYTF
TRBJ2-3 | NA | TRBV9 | NA | TGTGCCAGCGCCCCAACGGATACGCAGTATTTT | CASAPTDTQYF
TRBJ2-7 | NA | TRBV18 | NA | TGTGCCAGCTCACCGGGAGCCGACGAGCAGTACTTC | CASSPGADEQYF
TRBJ2-1 | TRBD2 | TRBV10-1 | NA | TGCGCCAGCAGCAGGACTAGCGGGACCAACAATGAGCAGTTCTTC | CASSRTSGTNNEQFF
TRBJ1-1 | NA | TRBV18 | NA | TGTGCCAGCTCACCACAGGGGTTGAACACTGAAGCTTTCTTT | CASSPQGLNTEAFF
TRBJ2-2 | NA | TRBV7-6 | NA | TGTGCCAGCAGCCGACGGCGGGCAGACGGAGTCAACACCGGGGAGCTGTTTTTT | CASSRRRADGVNTGELFF
TRBJ1-2 | NA | TRBV20-1 | NA | TGCAGTGCAGAGGCGTACTATGGCTACACCTTC | CSAEAYYGYTF
TRBJ1-1 | NA | TRBV7-2 | NA | TGTGCCAGCAGTTTGGGGTGGGACACTGAAGCTTTCTTT | CASSLGWDTEAFF
TRBJ2-7 | TRBD1 | TRBV18 | NA | TGTGCCAGCTCACCGCACGCGTACCAGGGGGCATTCTCCTACGAGCAGTACTTC | CASSPHAYQGAFSYEQYF
TRBJ1-1 | NA | TRBV9 | once | TGTGCCAGCAGCGCCGGCTCCCTGAACACTGAAGCTTTCTTT | CASSAGSLNTEAFF
TRBJ1-6 | NA | TRBV5-1 | NA | TGCGCCAGCAGCTGGTTAACTGATAATTCACCCCTCCACTTT | CASSWLTDNSPLHF
TRBJ2-2 | TRBD2 | TRBV7-2 | NA | TGTGCCAGCAGCTCGAGCGGGAGGTATACCGGGGAGCTGTTTTTT | CASSSSGRYTGELFF
TRBJ2-2 | NA | TRBV2 | NA | TGTGCCAGCTCCAGACTCGAGACCGGGGAGCTGTTTTTT | CASSRLETGELFF